The source of this T cell receptor (beta chain) is a study of cytomegalovirus exposure and HLA in healthy donors. This clone was seen just once. Researchers ran the PCR with 60 Vbeta and 13 Jbeta primers. Method: immunoSEQ multiplex PCR; TCRdb's copy keeps in-frame clones and lacks some. The table lists approximately 250,000 clones, about 85% of them singletons. In germline, CDR1 is SNHLY, CDR2 FYNNEI. V dropped 5 bases and J dropped 2; count of bases not matched to a gene: 6. CDR3 length: 15 amino acids. The sample consisted of PBMCs. The TCR was taken from a girl aged 2-10 years in good health and CMV-seronegative. V and J are TRBV2 and TRBJ2-7; 10 nucleotides line up with TRBD2. The CDR3 region is CASSTTSGPPYEQYF. The CDR3 nucleotides are TGTGCCAGCAGTACGACTAGCGGGCCCCCCTACGAGCAGTACTTC.